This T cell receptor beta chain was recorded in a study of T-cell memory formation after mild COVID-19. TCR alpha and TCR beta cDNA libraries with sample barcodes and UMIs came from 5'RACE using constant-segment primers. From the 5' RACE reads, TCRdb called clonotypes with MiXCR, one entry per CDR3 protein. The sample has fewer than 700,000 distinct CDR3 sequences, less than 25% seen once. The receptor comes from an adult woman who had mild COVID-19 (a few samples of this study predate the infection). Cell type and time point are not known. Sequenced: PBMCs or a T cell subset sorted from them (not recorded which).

The CDR3 protein is CASRGPRYGYTF. The CDR3 DNA reads TGTGCCAGCAGGGGACCGCGCTATGGCTACACCTTC. The rearrangement uses TRBV12-3 or TRBV12-4 and TRBJ1-2; D might be TRBD1 (5 bases). The CDR3 runs 12 residues. V was pared by 6 bases and J by 4 bases, with 9 bases between.